This record looks at one T cell receptor (beta chain) sequence and its context. These data come from a study of T cell changes during pregnancy in multiple sclerosis. Profiling relied on immunoSEQ multiplex PCR, and the TCRdb table lists in-frame clones only, not all of them. The sample has approximately 35,000 clones, 89% seen once. Trimming left V 4 bases short and J 0 bases short, with 19 bases between. This CDR3 comprises 19 residues. Germline lookup yields CDR1 MDHEN and CDR2 SYDVKM. The sequences come from CD4+ T cells from peripheral blood mononuclear cells, collected after pregnancy. The gene calls are TRBV28 and TRBJ2-6, with D perhaps TRBD1 (6 bases). The sequence was collected from a female donor in good health, enrolled as a control in a pregnancy study. The CDR3 DNA is TGTGCCAGCAGTTCAGCAGCACGGCAGGGGATCTCTGGGGCCAACGTCCTGACTTTC. It encodes CASSSAARQGISGANVLTF.